The 32 T cell receptor beta chains reported below all come from one sample, sequenced in a study of a mutant IDH1 vaccine in newly diagnosed glioma. The time point denotes: week 5, during vaccination. The vaccine gave 300 ug of a 20-mer mutant IDH1 peptide subcutaneously per dose. Profiling relied on immunoSEQ multiplex PCR, and the TCRdb table lists in-frame clones only, not all of them. The sample consists of about 58,000 clones, under 90% of them appearing once. No antigen is known for these receptors. Sequenced here: PBMCs, sampled from a glioma patient whose treatment included an IDH1 peptide vaccine. The receptors shown here come from a woman aged 50 to 60 with glioma.

The chain employs TRBV7-9 and TRBJ1-2, with a weak D call TRBD1 (5 bases). Germline V lookup: CDR1 SEHNR, CDR2 FQNEAQ (reference sequence). V shed 5 bases and J shed 6 bases, with 13 bases lying between them. The CDR3 loop spans 13 amino acids. The CDR3 region has the DNA TGTGCCAGCAGCCCGACTGGGGCCCATGGCTACACCTTC. Translating it yields CASSPTGAHGYTF.

This clone was found a few times. Other nucleotide sequences in the sample specify the same CDR3. The gene calls are TRBV2 and TRBJ1-1; unclear D gene. Germline CDR1 and CDR2: SNHLY and FYNNEI. The CDR3 sequence is 12 residues long. Trimming took 1 base from V and 5 from J, leaving 5 bases between them. CDR3 sequence (DNA): TGTGCCAGCAGTGAAGGGCGAACTGAAGCTTTCTTT. It translates to CASSEGRTEAFF.

The chain couples TRBV4-2 to TRBJ2-2; D unclear. The CDR3 loop spans 15 amino acids. V lost 3 bases to trimming and J lost 6 bases, with 14 bases between them. CDR1 and CDR2 from the germline V gene are LGHNA and YNFKEQ. CDR3 residues: CASSHELSSPGELFF. The CDR3 nucleotides are TGTGCCAGCAGCCATGAACTAAGCTCGCCCGGGGAGCTGTTTTTT.

CDR3: CASSLTVSDTQYF. The DNA for the CDR3 is TGTGCCAGCAGCTTAACGGTCTCAGATACGCAGTATTTT. The chain joins TRBV7-2 to TRBJ2-3; no reliable D call. Germline-derived CDR1 and CDR2 are SGHTA and FQGNSA. V was pared by 2 bases and J by 4 bases, with 7 bases between. There are 13 residues in the CDR3.

The chain employs TRBV5-1 and TRBJ2-3, with 7 bases matching TRBD1. The CDR3 length is 16 residues. V dropped 3 bases and J dropped 4; count of bases not matched to a gene: 11. In germline, CDR1 is SGHRS, CDR2 YFSETQ. CDR3 nucleotides: TGCGCCAGCAGCTCCGCATGGACAGGAGTGGCAGATACGCAGTATTTT. This translates into CASSSAWTGVADTQYF.

V is TRBV6-5 and J is TRBJ1-1; no definite D call. The CDR3 spans 14 residues. The V end lost 6 bases, the J end lost 4 bases, and 15 bases lay between the germline ends. Germline V gene data show CDR1 as MNHEY and CDR2 as SVGAGI. CDR3 coding DNA: TGTGCCAGCAGCATTAAGGGCGTGGGCACTGAAGCTTTCTTT. Protein product: CASSIKGVGTEAFF.

This clone was counted only a few times. The rearrangement links TRBV7-9 to TRBJ1-1, with D maybe TRBD1 (5 bases). CDR1 SEHNR and CDR2 FQNEAQ come from the germline V gene (reference sequence). The CDR3 length is 12 residues. Trimming removed 7 bases from V and 5 bases from J, with 11 bases in between. CDR3 nucleotides: TGTGCCAGCATGTTACAGGAGACTGAAGCTTTCTTT. Residues: CASMLQETEAFF.

This chain connects TRBV9 to TRBJ2-5; tentative D call: TRBD2 (6 bases). CDR1 SGDLS and CDR2 YYNGEE come from the germline V gene. The CDR3 has 15 residues. Trimming left V 2 bases short and J 5 bases short, with 16 bases between. The CDR3 spells CASSVGLGAGETQYF. The CDR3 DNA reads as TGTGCCAGCAGCGTGGGTCTGGGCGCGGGGGAGACCCAGTACTTC.

The chain combines TRBV1 with TRBJ1-2. TRBV1 constitutes a pseudogene. The CDR3 extends over 20 amino acids. CDR3: CTSSLFPRTGTDASPYGYTF. In DNA, the CDR3 is TGCACCAGCAGCCTTTTCCCCAGGACCGGGACGGATGCCTCACCTTATGGCTACACCTTC.

The chain has TRBV6-1 and TRBJ1-6, with a possible D match to TRBD1 (5 bases). Trimming stripped 6 bases from V and 8 bases from J, with 5 bases between. Per germline, CDR1 MNHNS and CDR2 SASEGT. The CDR3 is 11 amino acids. The CDR3: CASRGDSPLHF. The CDR3 bases are TGTGCCAGCAGGGGGGATTCACCCCTCCACTTT.

The rearrangement links TRBV7-8 to TRBJ1-1, with a tentative D call TRBD1 (6 bases). The ends were cut back, 5 bases at V and 2 bases at J, with 18 bases in the middle. CDR3 length: 16 amino acids. Germline CDR1 and CDR2: SGHVS and FQNEAQ. The CDR3 loop is CASSPEGGTINTEAFF. CDR3 DNA sequence: TGTGCCAGCAGCCCGGAGGGGGGGACCATTAACACTGAAGCTTTCTTT.

The chain joins TRBV10-3 to TRBJ2-3, with TRBD1 as a possible D gene (5 bases). This CDR3 spans 16 amino acids. The V gene's germline CDR1 is ENHRY and CDR2 SYGVKD. Trimming cost V 0 bases and J 5 bases, with 15 bases left between them. The CDR3 region is CAISESSRAFVDTQYF. The CDR3 region has the DNA TGTGCCATCAGTGAGTCTAGCAGGGCTTTTGTAGATACGCAGTATTTT.

J is TRBJ1-1 and V is TRBV9; D gene unclear. The CDR3 has 14 residues. The ends were cut back, 0 bases at V and 4 bases at J, with 10 bases in the middle. CDR1 and CDR2 from the germline V gene are SGDLS and YYNGEE. For the CDR3, the DNA is TGTGCCAGCAGCGTAGGCCCCCAGGCCACTGAAGCTTTCTTT. Translation: CASSVGPQATEAFF. The full variable domain, in which reference TRBV9 and TRBJ1-1 provide the parts outside the CDR3, is DSGVTQTPKHLITATGQRVTLRCSPRSGDLSVYWYQQSLDQGLQFLIQYYNGEERAKGNILERFSAQQFPDLHSELNLSSLELGDSALYFCASSVGPQATEAFFGQGTRLTVV.

The rearrangement uses TRBV7-2 and TRBJ1-5, with D possibly matching TRBD1 (6 bases). Trimming left V 2 bases short and J 2 bases short, with 13 bases between. This CDR3 spans 16 amino acids. Germline CDR1 SGHTA, CDR2 FQGNSA. The CDR3 DNA is TGTGCCAGCAGCTTACGAGCAGGGGAGGGCAATCAGCCCCAGCATTTT. As protein: CASSLRAGEGNQPQHF.

This clone is a singleton in its sample. The CDR3 DNA reads TGTGCCAGCAGCCTCAATAAGGGGACAGTGGTTGGGAGCAATGAGCAGTTCTTC. Its translation is CASSLNKGTVVGSNEQFF. The rearrangement joins TRBV5-4 to TRBJ2-1; 7 nucleotides align to TRBD1. The length of the CDR3 is 18 residues. V was clipped by 4 bases and J by 6 bases; unmatched bases: 19. Germline V gene data show CDR1 as SGHNT and CDR2 as YYREEE (reference sequence).

The rearrangement uses TRBV5-1 and TRBJ1-5; 9 bases fit TRBD1. The CDR3 is 16 amino acids. From germline, CDR1 is SGHRS and CDR2 YFSETQ. V was pared by 0 bases and J by 7 bases, with 8 bases of the junction left unmatched. Here the CDR3 reads CASSLGSTGGGQPQHF. The CDR3 DNA reads as TGCGCCAGCAGCTTGGGATCTACAGGGGGCGGACAGCCCCAGCATTTT.

V and J are TRBV20-1 and TRBJ2-1; no clear D. V was clipped by 5 bases and J by 5 bases, with 7 bases between them. Per the germline V gene, CDR1 is DFQATT and CDR2 is SNEGSKA (reference sequence). The CDR3 is 11 residues long. CDR3 DNA sequence: TGCAGTGCTGGCGACAACAATGAGCAGTTCTTC. It specifies CSAGDNNEQFF.

This clone was observed once. The chain links TRBV7-9 to TRBJ2-7, with 11 bases lining up with TRBD2. CDR1 SEHNR and CDR2 FQNEAQ come from the germline V gene (reference sequence). The CDR3 runs 16 residues. Trimming took 4 bases from V and 0 from J; bases not matched to a gene: 5. CDR3 coding DNA: TGTGCCAGCAGCTCCCATAGCGGGGGGGCCTCCTACGAGCAGTACTTC. It is translated as CASSSHSGGASYEQYF.

V usage is TRBV6-6 and J usage is TRBJ1-5, with a possible D match to TRBD1 (5 bases). Trimming shortened V by 6 bases and J by 9 bases, and 21 bases separated the two germline ends. The CDR3 length is 15 residues. Looked up from germline, CDR1 is MNHNY and CDR2 is SVGAGI (reference sequence). The CDR3: CASRPAGPSLGPQHF. As DNA, the CDR3 is TGTGCCAGCAGGCCCGCGGGACCGTCCCTGGGGCCCCAGCATTTT.

This clone has a single count. This chain joins TRBV7-9 and TRBJ1-3; possibly TRBD1 for D (6 bases). The V and J ends lost 5 bases and 8 bases respectively, with 19 bases between them. Germline CDR1 is SEHNR and CDR2 is FQNEAQ (reference sequence). The CDR3 contains 15 residues. The CDR3 nucleotides read TGTGCCAGCAGCGACACCCCAGGGGTGGCAGACACCATATATTTT. Its translation is CASSDTPGVADTIYF.

The rearrangement uses TRBV6-5 and TRBJ2-5; the match to TRBD1 covers 7 bases. CDR3 size: 15 residues. The germline V gene encodes CDR1 MNHEY and CDR2 SVGAGI. V shed 1 base, J shed 0 bases, and the junction held 2 bases outside the gene matches. The CDR3 coding sequence is TGTGCCAGCAGTTACTACGGGACAGACCAAGAGACCCAGTACTTC. It specifies CASSYYGTDQETQYF.

The chain is built from TRBV5-6 and TRBJ2-5; TRBD2 matches at 10 bases. V shed 1 base and J 2 bases; nucleotides not matched to a gene: 2. This CDR3 is built from 15 residues. Germline lookup yields CDR1 SGHDT and CDR2 YYEEEE. CDR3 DNA sequence: TGTGCCAGCAGCTTGCCAGCGGGGGGGCAAGAGACCCAGTACTTC. Translated: CASSLPAGGQETQYF.

The chain recombines TRBV18 with TRBJ1-5; D gene unclear. V was shortened by 5 bases and J by 9 bases, with 14 bases between the two germline ends. The CDR3 has 13 amino acids. Germline values: CDR1 KGHSH, CDR2 LQKENI. In nucleotides, the CDR3 is TGTGCCAGCTCAGCTTCGACGGATCCGCCCCAGCATTTT. This translates into CASSASTDPPQHF.

This clone was recorded once. The genes are TRBV30 and TRBJ2-1; a possible D gene is TRBD1 (6 bases). V shed 1 base and J shed 1 base, with 8 bases lying between them. This CDR3 spans 14 amino acids. The germline gives CDR1 GTSNPN, CDR2 SVGIG (reference sequence). CDR3 residues: CAWSAGTSYNEQFF. DNA for the CDR3: TGTGCCTGGAGTGCCGGGACATCCTACAATGAGCAGTTCTTC.

This clone was seen only once. The V gene is TRBV7-6, the J gene TRBJ1-1; D unresolved. The CDR3 runs to 13 residues. V lost 5 bases and J lost 0, with 7 bases in between. Per the germline V gene, CDR1 is SGHVS and CDR2 is FNYEAQ. The CDR3 DNA reads TGTGCCAGCAGCCCCTCGATGAACACTGAAGCTTTCTTT. This gives the protein CASSPSMNTEAFF.

V and J are TRBV6-1 and TRBJ1-2; possibly TRBD1 for D (5 bases). The CDR3 length is 12 residues. V dropped 7 bases and J dropped 8 bases, with 14 bases sitting between them. The germline gives CDR1 MNHNS, CDR2 SASEGT. CDR3 protein: CASTLRGGGYTF. In DNA form, the CDR3 reads TGTGCCAGCACCCTAAGGGGTGGCGGCTACACCTTC.

The gene calls are TRBV27 and TRBJ1-5; D call uncertain. Germline CDR1 reads MNHEY; CDR2 reads SMNVEV (reference sequence). The CDR3 spans 15 residues. V lost 0 bases and J 4 bases, leaving 10 bases between the germline ends. The DNA for the CDR3 is TGTGCCAGCAGTTTATCGGGGTCTAATAATCAGCCCCAGCATTTT. Protein sequence: CASSLSGSNNQPQHF.

The chain has TRBV9 and TRBJ1-3; a possible D gene is TRBD1 (6 bases). The CDR3 sequence is 16 residues long. V lost 3 bases and J 7 bases, leaving 20 bases between the germline ends. Per the germline V gene, CDR1 is SGDLS and CDR2 is YYNGEE. In DNA form, the CDR3 reads TGTGCCAGCAGCGCCCACTCCCGGGACAAAGGGAACACCATATATTTT. Its translation is CASSAHSRDKGNTIYF.

The V call is TRBV19, the J call TRBJ1-3; D not certain. The CDR3 has 12 amino acids. Germline assignment: CDR1 LNHDA and CDR2 SQIVND (reference sequence). The germline V and J ends were trimmed by 7 bases and 3 bases, with 7 bases remaining between them. The CDR3 region has the DNA TGTGCCAGTACGGAATTTGGAAACACCATATATTTT. Protein product: CASTEFGNTIYF.

The chain couples TRBV29-1 to TRBJ1-2; tentatively, D is TRBD1 (5 bases). This CDR3 spans 11 amino acids. Germline V gene lookup returns CDR1 SQVTM and CDR2 ANQGSEA. The V end was cut by 7 bases, the J end by 3 bases, with 9 bases between. The CDR3 region is CSGGTDYGYTF. The CDR3 nucleotides read TGCAGCGGGGGGACTGACTATGGCTACACCTTC.

This chain's CDR3 is CATSPRWGQKGEKLFF. The DNA of the CDR3 is TGTGCCACCAGCCCGAGATGGGGACAGAAGGGTGAAAAACTGTTTTTT. The rearrangement uses TRBV15 and TRBJ1-4, with 7 bases lining up with TRBD1. Germline lookup yields CDR1 LNHNV and CDR2 YYDKDF (reference sequence). The CDR3 is 16 residues long. Losses at the gene ends were 5 bases for V and 7 bases for J; bases not matched to a gene: 13.

V gene TRBV6-4 combines with J gene TRBJ2-1; TRBD1 matches 9 bases. J was trimmed by 4 bases and V by 6 bases; bases with no gene match: 7. In germline, CDR1 is MRHNA, CDR2 SNTAGT. There are 15 residues in the CDR3. The CDR3 loop is CASSQDRGLYNEQFF. DNA for the CDR3: TGTGCCAGCAGCCAGGACAGGGGACTTTACAATGAGCAGTTCTTC.